Listed here are 8 T cell receptor beta chains from one sample, sequenced in a study of vaccination and CD4 T cells after COVID-19. Treatment described: approximately nine-day PBMC culture with coronavirus spike peptide pools or control peptides (ViraFEST assay). For these TCRs, the target antigens are not known. Cultured CD4+ T-cell DNA underwent Oncomine TCR Beta short-read sequencing. In TCRdb, the PCR reads were re-called with MiXCR into one record per CDR3 protein. The sample records around 11,000 distinct CDR3 sequences, 69% being singletons. Sequencing was done on a sample of CD4+ T cells from blood, cultured in vitro. The receptors stem from a human donor who had recovered from COVID-19.

V is TRBV20-1 and J is TRBJ1-4; TRBD1 aligns across 7 bases. This CDR3 is built from 12 residues. Unmatched junction bases numbered 4, after V lost 4 bases and J lost 8 bases. Germline CDR1 DFQATT, CDR2 SNEGSKA (reference sequence). The CDR3 nucleotides are TGCAGTGCTACCCTACAGGGGGAAAAACTGTTTTTT. Its protein product is CSATLQGEKLFF.

By share of the sample, this clonotype is medium-sized. This chain connects TRBV6-1 to TRBJ2-5; D uncertain. Germline V gives CDR1 MNHNS, CDR2 SASEGT. The CDR3 totals 16 residues. V was pared by 11 bases and J by 2 bases, with 24 bases between. CDR3 protein: CAPEHRNGPPQETQYF. CDR3 nucleotides: TGTGCCCCCGAACATAGGAACGGGCCCCCTCAAGAGACCCAGTACTTC.

This clonotype was found a few times. V is TRBV2 and J is TRBJ2-3; D not certain. V was clipped by 4 bases and J by 4 bases, with 3 bases between them. CDR1 is SNHLY and CDR2 is FYNNEI in the germline V gene. The length of the CDR3 is 11 residues. The CDR3 coding sequence is TGTGCCAGCAGTGTTTCAGATACGCAGTATTTT. It is translated as CASSVSDTQYF. The complete variable domain, with remaining parts taken from reference TRBV2 and TRBJ2-3, reads EPEVTQTPSHQVTQMGQEVILRCVPISNHLYFYWYRQILGQKVEFLVSFYNNEISEKSEIFDDQFSVERPDGSNFTLKIRSTKLEDSAMYFCASSVSDTQYFGPGTRLTVL.

This clonotype is large. V and J are TRBV20-1 and TRBJ1-2; TRBD1 might be the D (5 bases). V was pared by 6 bases and J by 4 bases, with 24 bases between. Germline CDR1 reads DFQATT; CDR2 reads SNEGSKA (reference sequence). The CDR3 is made up of 16 amino acids. The CDR3 spells CSADGGVKGLFYGYTF. CDR3 DNA: TGCAGTGCCGACGGAGGGGTGAAGGGGTTGTTCTATGGCTACACCTTC.

This sequence joins TRBV7-9 and TRBJ2-2; D might be TRBD2 (6 bases). Trimming pared 6 bases from V and 3 bases from J, leaving 23 bases between. This CDR3 region has 18 residues. CDR1 and CDR2 (germline): SEHNR, FQNEAQ (reference sequence). CDR3: CASRRLDGPVVDTGELFF. CDR3 DNA sequence: TGTGCCAGCAGACGACTAGACGGGCCGGTAGTGGACACCGGGGAGCTGTTTTTT.

This chain connects TRBV19 to TRBJ1-4, with D perhaps matching TRBD1 (6 bases). Trimming took off 10 bases at V and 7 bases at J, with 13 bases between the two ends. Germline assignment: CDR1 LNHDA and CDR2 SQIVND (reference sequence). There are 12 residues in the CDR3. The CDR3: CATSGQLEKLFF. The CDR3 DNA follows: TGTGCCACCTCGGGACAACTTGAAAAACTGTTTTTT.

The chain uses TRBV20-1 and TRBJ1-5; TRBD1 matches 10 bases. This CDR3 region has 18 residues. V lost 6 bases to trimming and J lost 1 base; unmatched junction nucleotides: 15. CDR1 DFQATT and CDR2 SNEGSKA come from the germline V gene (reference sequence). The CDR3 loop is CSAHRVRDRGSSNQPQHF. The CDR3 nucleotides read TGCAGTGCGCACCGCGTCCGGGACAGGGGTTCAAGCAATCAGCCCCAGCATTTT.

This clonotype has just one count. The genes are TRBV12-3 or TRBV12-4 and TRBJ1-5, with TRBD1 identical over 7 bases. This CDR3 has 14 residues. Trimming at V came to 6 bases and at J to 6 bases, leaving 8 bases not matched to a gene. DNA for the CDR3: TGTGCCAGCAGAAAATCAGGGGGGTTTCAGCCCCAGCATTTT. Its protein is CASRKSGGFQPQHF.